The rows below give T cell receptor beta chains drawn from one sample of a study of T cell changes during pregnancy in multiple sclerosis. Sequencing was performed with immunoSEQ multiplex PCR; in TCRdb, only in-frame clones are kept and a portion is missing. The sample contains 95,000 to 100,000 clones, more than 85% of which appear only once. The material sequenced was peripheral blood, taken in the second trimester of pregnancy. These receptors were obtained from a female donor with multiple sclerosis, enrolled in a pregnancy study. CDR3s include the opening cysteine and the closing phenylalanine or tryptophan. A D gene is named only where the DNA matches it firmly. Clone size appears in some rows only: once, few, many, or a class for an expanded clone.

CDR3nt	CDR3aa	abundance	d_gene	v_gene	j_gene
TGTGCCAGCAGCTTGGCCAGGCAGGGTTACGGCTACACCTTC	CASSLARQGYGYTF	-	-	TRBV5-4	TRBJ1-2
TGTGCCAGCAGCCTAAACACCGGGGAGCTGTTTTTT	CASSLNTGELFF	-	-	TRBV28	TRBJ2-2
TGCAGCGTCGGGGACACCAAACAGAAGCGGGAGGCTCCTCCGCGGGACACCGGGGAGCTGTTTTTT	CSVGDTKQKREAPPRDTGELFF	-	TRBD2	TRBV29-1	TRBJ2-2
TGTGCCAGCAGTGAATTCCGGGGGGCCCAAGAGACCCAGTACTTC	CASSEFRGAQETQYF	-	-	TRBV25-1	TRBJ2-5
TGTGCCAGCAGTCGTACAATGAACACTGAAGCTTTCTTT	CASSRTMNTEAFF	-	-	TRBV28	TRBJ1-1
TGTGCCAGCAGTGAAGGGACTAGCAGCCGCACAGATACGCAGTATTTT	CASSEGTSSRTDTQYF	-	TRBD2	TRBV2	TRBJ2-3
TGTGCCAGCAGCGCGTGGGGGGAGGCACGCGAGCAGTACTTC	CASSAWGEAREQYF	-	-	TRBV9	TRBJ2-7
TGTGCCACCAGCAGAGATCTAGGCTCCCGGAACACTGAAGCTTTCTTT	CATSRDLGSRNTEAFF	-	-	TRBV15	TRBJ1-1
TGTGCCAGCAGCAAGGACTATATCTCCTACGAGCAGTACTTC	CASSKDYISYEQYF	-	-	TRBV2	TRBJ2-7
TGTGCCAGCAGGATCGGGACAGGGGGCTACGAGCAGTACTTC	CASRIGTGGYEQYF	-	TRBD1	TRBV27	TRBJ2-7
TGTGCCAGCAGGAAACAGGGTATGGAAAAACTGTTTTTT	CASRKQGMEKLFF	-	-	TRBV6-1	TRBJ1-4
TGTGCCAGCAGCTTCGGACTCTCCTACGAGCAGTACTTC	CASSFGLSYEQYF	-	-	TRBV5-4	TRBJ2-7
TGCGCCAGCAGCTTGGGGCTAGCGGGAGGGACGGCGTTTAACGAGCAGTACTTC	CASSLGLAGGTAFNEQYF	-	TRBD2	TRBV5-1	TRBJ2-7
TGTGCCAGTAGTACCCCCGGGAACACTGAAGCTTTCTTT	CASSTPGNTEAFF	few	-	TRBV19	TRBJ1-1
TGTGCCAGTACGCGGCGGGAGGGCGACACCGGGGAGCTGTTTTTT	CASTRREGDTGELFF	-	TRBD2	TRBV19	TRBJ2-2
TGCGCCAGCAGCTTGGACAGGTCTAACTATGGCTACACCTTC	CASSLDRSNYGYTF	-	-	TRBV5-1	TRBJ1-2
TGTGCCAGCAGCGTAGCGGCAGGGGGGAACACCGGGGAGCTGTTTTTT	CASSVAAGGNTGELFF	-	TRBD1	TRBV9	TRBJ2-2
TGCGCCAGCAGCTTAGGGACTAGCGGGAGAGACGAGCAGTACTTC	CASSLGTSGRDEQYF	-	TRBD2	TRBV4-3	TRBJ2-7
TGCGCCAGCAGTGATTCCACTAGCGGGCACCTCTACGAGCAGTACTTC	CASSDSTSGHLYEQYF	-	TRBD2	TRBV10-1	TRBJ2-7